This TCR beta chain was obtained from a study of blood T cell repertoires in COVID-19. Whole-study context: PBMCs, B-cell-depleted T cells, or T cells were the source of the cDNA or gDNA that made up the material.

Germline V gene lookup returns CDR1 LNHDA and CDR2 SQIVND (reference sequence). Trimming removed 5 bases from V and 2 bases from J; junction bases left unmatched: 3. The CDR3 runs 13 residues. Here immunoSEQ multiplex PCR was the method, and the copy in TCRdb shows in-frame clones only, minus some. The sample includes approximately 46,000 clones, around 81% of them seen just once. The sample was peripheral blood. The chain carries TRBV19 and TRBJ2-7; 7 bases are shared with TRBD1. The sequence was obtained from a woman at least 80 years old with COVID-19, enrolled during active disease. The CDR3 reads CASSPTGTYEQYF. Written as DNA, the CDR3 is TGTGCCAGTAGTCCGACAGGGACCTACGAGCAGTACTTC.